The rows below give T cell receptor beta chains drawn from one sample of a study of blood T cell repertoires in COVID-19. The protocol was immunoSEQ multiplex PCR, while the TCRdb copy is restricted to in-frame clones and leaves out a portion. There are 210,000 or so clones in the sample; around 80% occur only once, and less than 11% lies in the top ten. Sequencing was performed on peripheral blood. The receptors originated from an elderly woman with acute or convalescent COVID-19. Each CDR3 is given without its conserved first and last residue.

J gene: TRBJ1-1; V gene: TRBV19; CDR3 protein: ASSMTQGWAEAF
J gene: TRBJ2-1; V gene: TRBV29-1; CDR3 protein: SVVDRGLQF
J gene: TRBJ1-2; V gene: TRBV19; CDR3 protein: ASQPGQKFYGYT
J gene: TRBJ1-2; V gene: TRBV12-3/TRBV12-4; CDR3 protein: ASSFSGRGYT
J gene: TRBJ1-1; V gene: TRBV7-3; CDR3 protein: ASSPGVWGTEAF
J gene: TRBJ2-3; V gene: TRBV5-1; CDR3 protein: ASREGLKGDTQY
J gene: TRBJ2-7; V gene: TRBV3-1/TRBV3-2; CDR3 protein: ASSQDIGRPQEQY
J gene: TRBJ1-1; V gene: TRBV7-2; CDR3 protein: ASSFVGAYAEAF
J gene: TRBJ2-3; V gene: TRBV19; CDR3 protein: ASTHGLAGSDTQY
J gene: TRBJ2-3; V gene: TRBV24-1; CDR3 protein: ATSSGDTDTQY
J gene: TRBJ2-5; V gene: TRBV2; CDR3 protein: ASNSHSGLPQGETQY
J gene: TRBJ1-1; V gene: TRBV27; CDR3 protein: ASMFGEGRTEAF
J gene: TRBJ2-7; V gene: TRBV6-5; CDR3 protein: ASILGQGGAYEQY
J gene: TRBJ2-3; V gene: TRBV5-1; CDR3 protein: ASSLGLADTDTQY
J gene: TRBJ1-6; V gene: TRBV5-4; CDR3 protein: ASSLVIGGNNSPLH
J gene: TRBJ2-3; V gene: TRBV7-3; CDR3 protein: ASSLTGTSGGLADTQY
J gene: TRBJ1-2; V gene: TRBV6-2/TRBV6-3; CDR3 protein: ASSYQYGYT
J gene: TRBJ2-1; V gene: TRBV6-2/TRBV6-3; CDR3 protein: ASSSSGGPWNEQF
J gene: TRBJ1-1; V gene: TRBV7-9; CDR3 protein: ASSPGTANTEAF
J gene: TRBJ2-3; V gene: TRBV9; CDR3 protein: ASSAGSLTDTQY
J gene: TRBJ1-1; V gene: TRBV6-2/TRBV6-3; CDR3 protein: ASSYGTTEAF
J gene: TRBJ1-3; V gene: TRBV5-6; CDR3 protein: ASSGNRGSGNTIY
J gene: TRBJ1-2; V gene: TRBV10-3; CDR3 protein: AIQGAGDGYT
J gene: TRBJ2-7; V gene: TRBV29-1; CDR3 protein: SVETPSGIGEQY
J gene: TRBJ2-7; V gene: TRBV3-1/TRBV3-2; CDR3 protein: ASSQDAAAGAHEQY
J gene: TRBJ1-3; V gene: TRBV6-5; CDR3 protein: ASSYRDSPAGNTIY
J gene: TRBJ1-5; V gene: TRBV11-2; CDR3 protein: ASSLWTGGINQPQH
J gene: TRBJ2-2; V gene: TRBV7-9; CDR3 protein: ASSFRTSGGYTGELF
J gene: TRBJ1-3; V gene: TRBV4-1; CDR3 protein: ASSQTPGRLSSGNTIY
J gene: TRBJ2-5; V gene: TRBV19; CDR3 protein: ASSIMSTGLETQY
J gene: TRBJ1-6; V gene: TRBV30; CDR3 protein: AWTHDGVVKSPLH
J gene: TRBJ1-6; V gene: TRBV27; CDR3 protein: ASSSDSFLNSPLH
J gene: TRBJ1-3; V gene: TRBV5-4; CDR3 protein: ASSLHGDRFYPIY
J gene: TRBJ2-5; V gene: TRBV2; CDR3 protein: ASLTDRAETQY
J gene: TRBJ1-1; V gene: TRBV3-1/TRBV3-2; CDR3 protein: ASSPLQGLRTEAF
J gene: TRBJ1-2; V gene: TRBV28; CDR3 protein: ASSLRDRDGYT
J gene: TRBJ1-6; V gene: TRBV19; CDR3 protein: ASSEQGDQNSPLH
J gene: TRBJ1-5; V gene: TRBV28; CDR3 protein: ASGTGVNQPQH
J gene: TRBJ1-1; V gene: TRBV29-1; CDR3 protein: SIYRDSTEAF
J gene: TRBJ2-1; V gene: TRBV4-3; CDR3 protein: ASSQERLNEQF
J gene: TRBJ2-7; V gene: TRBV6-5; CDR3 protein: ASSYRQGHEQY
J gene: TRBJ2-7; V gene: TRBV2; CDR3 protein: ASRPRQPGGYEQY
J gene: TRBJ1-1; V gene: TRBV4-3; CDR3 protein: ASSQGQDRTEAF
J gene: TRBJ1-2; V gene: TRBV14; CDR3 protein: ASSHSLTGVVGYT
J gene: TRBJ1-1; V gene: TRBV6-6; CDR3 protein: ASSYSYSQVAF
J gene: TRBJ2-2; V gene: TRBV12-3/TRBV12-4; CDR3 protein: ASSPLFGELF